This TCR beta chain was captured by sequencing in a study of shared clonotypes between healthy human individuals. Findings and caveats of the study: Generation probability values for non-shared clonotypes were lower than those for clonotypes shared by all four donors.

The V gene lost 3 bases and the J gene lost 1 base, with 4 bases spanning the gap. CDR3 length: 11 amino acids. CDR1 DFQATT and CDR2 SNEGSKA come from the germline V gene (reference sequence). To note about this clone: The target antigen is unknown.

Original data processing: Sequence data from immunoSEQ were junction-only and lacked quality scores; consequently, filtering differed. Measured with immunoSEQ multiplex PCR; TCRdb has only the in-frame clones, and not every one. D and trimming were read from the DNA, whereas the V and J calls and clone size are those reported in that table. The table shows some 800,000 clones, with 85% to 95% occurring only once. Naivety among CD8 cells was defined by CD45RO negativity and positive CCR7 selection, thereby excluding terminally differentiated effector memory CD45RA+ cells. The chain combines TRBV20-1 with TRBJ2-7; D gene unclear. This sequence was found in a man aged 30 to 45 in good health. Sequenced sample: naive CD8+ T cells sorted from blood. CDR3 amino acids: CSARWSYEQYF. DNA for the CDR3: TGCAGTGCTAGGTGGTCCTACGAGCAGTACTTC.